These 29 T cell receptor beta chains came from one sample sequenced in a study of human T cells and chemical hapten exposure. Time point of the sample: patch test 1, 2 weeks after DPC sensitization. As to treatment: therapeutic diphenylcyclopropenone sensitization with weekly scalp DPC. TCRdb re-analysed the RACE reads in MiXCR, keeping a single row per CDR3 protein. The sample holds around 380,000 distinct CDR3 sequences, 4% to 5.5% seen once. The sample in question was whole blood, obtained in connection with sensitization to the hapten diphenylcyclopropenone (DPC). The receptors come from a woman aged 45-59 years with alopecia areata. Some clones in this sample may be carry-over from other donors' samples.

This clonotype was seen at least ten times. The J gene is TRBJ2-3, the V gene TRBV5-6; D gene uncertain. Germline V lookup: CDR1 SGHDT, CDR2 YYEEEE. This CDR3 is built from 12 residues. Trimming removed 2 bases from V and 4 bases from J, with 5 bases in between. The DNA for the CDR3 is TGTGCCAGCAGCTTCTGGTCAGATACGCAGTATTTT. Translating it yields CASSFWSDTQYF. The whole variable domain, remainder taken from reference TRBV5-6 and TRBJ2-3, is DAGVTQSPTHLIKTRGQQVTLRCSPKSGHDTVSWYQQALGQGPQFIFQYYEEEERQRGNFPDRFSGHQFPNYSSELNVNALLLGDSALYLCASSFWSDTQYFGPGTRLTVL.

The V and J genes are TRBV6-5 and TRBJ2-1; the match to TRBD2 covers 7 bases. CDR1 is MNHEY and CDR2 is SVGAGI in the germline V gene. The V gene end was trimmed by 7 bases and the J gene end by 7 bases; junction bases not matched to a gene: 7. CDR3 length: 13 residues. The CDR3 bases are TGTGCCAGCACCCCTGGGAGGGGAAATGAGCAGTTCTTC. Translated, it gives CASTPGRGNEQFF.

This clonotype was counted many times. The chain combines TRBV14 with TRBJ1-3; D is possibly TRBD1 (5 bases). This CDR3 is 15 amino acids long. Trimming took off 5 bases at V and 0 bases at J, with 11 bases between the two ends. CDR1 is SGHDN and CDR2 is FVKESK in the germline V gene. The CDR3 spells CASSATGLSGNTIYF. In DNA, the CDR3 is TGTGCCAGCAGCGCTACAGGCCTCTCTGGAAACACCATATATTTT.

The chain carries TRBV10-3 and TRBJ1-2, with D possibly being TRBD1 (6 bases). CDR3 size: 13 residues. Germline CDR1 is ENHRY and CDR2 is SYGVKD. Trimming cost V 7 bases and J 4 bases, with 13 bases left between them. The CDR3: CAIKAGEVYGYTF. DNA for the CDR3: TGTGCCATCAAGGCAGGGGAGGTCTATGGCTACACCTTC.

This clonotype was picked up many times. The rearrangement joins TRBV12-3 or TRBV12-4 to TRBJ2-6; D remains ambiguous. The CDR3 runs 14 residues. V lost 6 bases and J lost 0, with 6 bases in between. The CDR3 DNA reads TGTGCCAGCAGCGGAGTCTCTGGGGCCAACGTCCTGACTTTC. Translating gives CASSGVSGANVLTF.

At least ten counts were recorded for this clonotype. This chain uses TRBV24-1 with TRBJ1-1; no firm D call. The germline V and J ends were trimmed by 2 bases and 1 base, with 4 bases remaining between them. Germline assignment: CDR1 KGHDR and CDR2 SFDVKD. This CDR3 is built from 13 residues. The CDR3 sequence: CATSDYKNTEAFF. The CDR3 DNA reads as TGTGCCACCAGTGATTACAAGAACACTGAAGCTTTCTTT.

This clonotype was counted ten times or more. The chain is built from TRBV7-2 and TRBJ2-5; D possibly corresponds to TRBD2 (6 bases). V gave up 4 bases and J gave up 4 bases, with 13 bases separating them. This CDR3 is 14 amino acids long. Per germline, CDR1 SGHTA and CDR2 FQGNSA. The CDR3 loop is CASSSQAGRETQYF. The CDR3 DNA reads TGTGCCAGCAGCTCCCAAGCGGGTAGAGAGACCCAGTACTTC.

This clonotype was observed many times. This chain connects TRBV6-6 to TRBJ2-7; D is uncertain. Germline CDR1 reads MNHNY; CDR2 reads SVGAGI (reference sequence). The CDR3 length is 11 residues. The V end lost 7 bases, the J end lost 7 bases, and 11 bases lay between the germline ends. The CDR3 DNA reads TGTGCCAGCACTCACTCCTCGGAGCAGTACTTC. It is translated as CASTHSSEQYF.

The gene calls are TRBV6-4 and TRBJ1-1, with D possibly matching TRBD1 (6 bases). The germline gives CDR1 MRHNA, CDR2 SNTAGT. V was clipped by 4 bases and J by 3 bases, with 12 bases between them. This CDR3 region has 14 residues. The DNA of the CDR3 is TGTGCCAGCAGTGCCTGGGGGCGAGACACTGAAGCTTTCTTT. It yields the protein CASSAWGRDTEAFF.

The chain couples TRBV9 to TRBJ2-2; no definite D call. CDR1 and CDR2 from the germline V gene are SGDLS and YYNGEE. This CDR3 spans 14 amino acids. V dropped 3 bases and J dropped 5 bases, with 11 bases sitting between them. The CDR3 is CASSALDGTGELFF. The DNA for the CDR3 is TGTGCCAGCAGCGCTCTGGACGGAACCGGGGAGCTGTTTTTT.

This clonotype was seen many times. The germline gene is not matched at one end of the junction; a read error may be the cause. The chain has TRBV29-1 and TRBJ2-5, with D possibly being TRBD1 or TRBD2 (6 bases each). This CDR3 has 13 amino acids. In germline, CDR1 is SQVTM, CDR2 ANQGSEA. CDR3 amino acids: CSVEGGQVETQYF. CDR3 sequence (DNA): TGCAGCGTGGAAGGGGGGCAGGTGGAGACCCAGTACTTC.

This clonotype has ten or more counts. The chain combines TRBV25-1 with TRBJ2-1, with D unclear. The germline V and J ends were trimmed by 0 bases and 9 bases, with 9 bases remaining between them. Germline CDR1 is MGHDK and CDR2 is SYGVNS. The CDR3 has 13 residues. CDR3 region: CASSEYSHPEQFF. As DNA, the CDR3 is TGTGCCAGCAGTGAATACAGCCACCCTGAGCAGTTCTTC.

The count of this clonotype is one. Being one base from a much bigger clone, this may be a read error. In DNA form, the CDR3 reads TGCGCCAGGAGCTTGTGGTCCGGGAGCGGAGATACGCAGTATTTT. This codes for CARSLWSGSGDTQYF. V is TRBV5-1 and J is TRBJ2-3; TRBD2 might be the D (6 bases). CDR3 length: 15 residues. Germline V CDR1 and CDR2: SGHRS, YFSETQ.

This clonotype was seen at least ten times. This rearrangement joins TRBV11-2 to TRBJ1-1; 7 nucleotides align to TRBD1. The trim removed 5 bases at V and 3 bases at J, leaving 9 bases unmatched. Germline loops: CDR1 SGHAT, CDR2 FQNNGV. CDR3 length: 15 amino acids. CDR3 protein: CASSSRQGADTEAFF. The CDR3, as DNA: TGTGCCAGCAGCAGTAGACAGGGAGCGGACACTGAAGCTTTCTTT. The full variable domain, in which reference TRBV11-2 and TRBJ1-1 provide the parts outside the CDR3, is EAGVAQSPRYKIIEKRQSVAFWCNPISGHATLYWYQQILGQGPKLLIQFQNNGVVDDSQLPKDRFSAERLKGVDSTLKIQPAKLEDSAVYLCASSSRQGADTEAFFGQGTRLTVV.

This clonotype was seen repeatedly, ten times or more. This chain joins TRBV28 and TRBJ2-3; D call uncertain. There are 15 residues in the CDR3. Per germline, CDR1 MDHEN and CDR2 SYDVKM. Trimming stripped 2 bases from V and 1 base from J, with 10 bases between. The CDR3 loop is CASSLGRPGTDTQYF. The DNA of the CDR3 is TGTGCCAGCAGTTTAGGACGGCCCGGCACAGATACGCAGTATTTT. Variable domain in full (rest from reference TRBV28 and TRBJ2-3): DVKVTQSSRYLVKRTGEKVFLECVQDMDHENMFWYRQDPGLGLRLIYFSYDVKMKEKGDIPEGYSVSREKKERFSLILESASTNQTSMYLCASSLGRPGTDTQYFGPGTRLTVL.

This clonotype was seen only a few times. The rearrangement links TRBV4-2 to TRBJ2-3, with 11 bases fitting TRBD2. This CDR3 comprises 18 residues. V lost 0 bases and J lost 0; bases outside the gene matches: 5. Germline V gene sequence: CDR1 LGHNA, CDR2 YNFKEQ. For the CDR3, the DNA is TGTGCCAGCAGCCAAGACCCGACTAGCGGGGCCAGCACAGATACGCAGTATTTT. This gives the protein CASSQDPTSGASTDTQYF.

Many counts were recorded for this clonotype. J is TRBJ2-3 and V is TRBV9; no firm D call. Trimming shortened V by 0 bases and J by 2 bases, and 10 bases separated the two germline ends. Looked up from germline, CDR1 is SGDLS and CDR2 is YYNGEE. The CDR3 is 15 residues long. For the CDR3, the DNA is TGTGCCAGCAGCGTAGAATCGGCGACCACAGATACGCAGTATTTT. It translates to CASSVESATTDTQYF.

CDR3 residues: CASSPASGDVTGELFF. CDR3 bases: TGCGCCAGCAGCCCCGCTAGCGGGGATGTGACCGGGGAGCTGTTTTTT. V usage is TRBV5-1 and J usage is TRBJ2-2, with 9 nucleotides matching TRBD2. The germline CDR1 and CDR2 sequences are SGHRS and YFSETQ. After removal of 4 bases from V and 5 bases from J, the junction contained 9 bases not matched to a gene. CDR3 length equals 16 residues.

The chain employs TRBV7-9 and TRBJ1-4; 9 nucleotides line up with TRBD1. The CDR3 runs 18 residues. CDR1 is SEHNR and CDR2 is FQNEAQ in the germline V gene (reference sequence). The V and J ends lost 1 base and 0 bases, in that order; junction bases with no gene match: 6. The CDR3 DNA follows: TGTGCCAGCAGCTTAGGGGACAGGGCCCTTGCAACTAATGAAAAACTGTTTTTT. Protein product: CASSLGDRALATNEKLFF.

The V and J genes are TRBV6-5 and TRBJ1-4, with unresolved D. Between the trimmed V and J ends, which lost 1 base and 8 bases, there was a span of 11 bases. The germline CDR1 and CDR2 sequences are MNHEY and SVGAGI. This CDR3 contains 14 residues. This chain's CDR3 is CASSYYEGGEKLFF. Here the CDR3 DNA reads TGTGCCAGCAGTTACTATGAGGGAGGGGAAAAACTGTTTTTT.

This clonotype was detected once. It may be a read error: a sequence one base away is much more abundant. V gene TRBV5-4 combines with J gene TRBJ2-1, with 9 bases that match TRBD2. With 4 bases clipped from V and 10 bases from J, the junction kept 6 bases outside the gene matches. Germline V gene data show CDR1 as SGHNT and CDR2 as YYREEE (reference sequence). This CDR3 contains 13 residues. This CDR3 reads CASSPGTSKEQFF. Here the CDR3 DNA reads TGTGCCAGCAGCCCCGGGACTAGCAAAGAGCAGTTCTTC.

This clonotype was counted many times. The chain carries TRBV6-5 and TRBJ2-7, with 10 positions matching TRBD1. The CDR3 contains 15 residues. V dropped 5 bases and J dropped 3; count of bases not matched to a gene: 7. Germline CDR1 is MNHEY and CDR2 is SVGAGI. CDR3 amino acids: CASSPSGTGVYEQYF. The CDR3 DNA is TGTGCCAGCAGTCCGTCGGGGACAGGGGTCTACGAGCAGTACTTC.

This clonotype was observed a handful of times. This rearrangement joins TRBV28 to TRBJ1-5; the match to TRBD1 covers 7 bases. This CDR3 has 14 amino acids. V lost 9 bases to trimming and J lost 2 bases; unmatched junction nucleotides: 7. Looked up from germline, CDR1 is MDHEN and CDR2 is SYDVKM. CDR3 region: CASSDRRGNQPQHF. The CDR3 DNA follows: TGTGCCAGTTCGGACAGGCGCGGCAATCAGCCCCAGCATTTT.

This clonotype was counted between two and nine times. The rearrangement uses TRBV20-1 and TRBJ2-3, with 13 bases fitting TRBD2. The germline CDR1 and CDR2 sequences are DFQATT and SNEGSKA (reference sequence). CDR3 length: 13 residues. The CDR3 nucleotides read TGCACCACTAGCGGGGGGGCTCGAAATACGCAGTATTTT. Translated, it gives CTTSGGARNTQYF.

This clonotype was counted at least ten times. This chain links TRBV7-2 with TRBJ1-1; D is ambiguous. From germline, CDR1 is SGHTA and CDR2 FQGNSA. The V end lost 4 bases, the J end lost 2 bases, and 8 bases lay between the germline ends. The CDR3 runs to 13 residues. For the CDR3, the DNA is TGTGCCAGCAGCTCAAGATCCAACACTGAAGCTTTCTTT. This encodes CASSSRSNTEAFF.

This clonotype was found a few times. The chain is built from TRBV2 and TRBJ1-5; D call uncertain. The ends were cut back, 2 bases at V and 8 bases at J, with 7 bases in the middle. The CDR3 extends over 12 amino acids. Germline values: CDR1 SNHLY, CDR2 FYNNEI. CDR3 sequence (DNA): TGTGCCAGCAGTGAAAGAAGGGAGCCCCAGCATTTT. It yields the protein CASSERREPQHF.

This clonotype came up many times. This chain links TRBV7-9 with TRBJ2-1, with D unclear. The CDR3 is 15 residues long. Germline assignment: CDR1 SEHNR and CDR2 FQNEAQ (reference sequence). V lost 8 bases, J lost 0 bases, and 14 bases lay in between. Written as DNA, the CDR3 is TGTGCCAGCCAGGCCCCGGCGGACTCCTACAATGAGCAGTTCTTC. It encodes CASQAPADSYNEQFF. Full variable domain (rest looked up from reference TRBV7-9 and TRBJ2-1): DTGVSQNPRHKITKRGQNVTFRCDPISEHNRLYWYRQTLGQGPEFLTYFQNEAQLEKSRLLSDRFSAERPKGSFSTLEIQRTEQGDSAMYLCASQAPADSYNEQFFGPGTRLTVL.

This clonotype was observed many times. The J gene is TRBJ2-3, the V gene TRBV6-4; 8 bases line up with TRBD1. The CDR3 covers 14 residues. Losses at the gene ends were 5 bases for V and 3 bases for J; bases not matched to a gene: 4. The V gene's germline CDR1 is MRHNA and CDR2 SNTAGT. The CDR3 DNA reads TGTGCCAGCAGTCCGACAGGGGCGACAGATACGCAGTATTTT. Its translation is CASSPTGATDTQYF.

This clonotype appeared a few times. One base away lies a much larger clone, so this may be a sequencing read error. The chain joins TRBV12-3 or TRBV12-4 to TRBJ2-3, with D tentatively TRBD1 or TRBD2 (5 bases each). The CDR3 runs to 14 residues. V was clipped by 2 bases and J by 1 base, with 7 bases between them. DNA of the CDR3: TGTGCCAGCAGTTTAATGGGGGGCACAGATACGCAGTATTTT. Amino acid sequence: CASSLMGGTDTQYF.